Listed here are 28 T cell receptor beta chains from one sample, sequenced in a study of cytomegalovirus exposure and HLA in healthy donors. The PCR contained 60 Vbeta and 13 Jbeta primers. Some clones are missing from TCRdb's copy, which holds only in-frame ones; the method was immunoSEQ multiplex PCR. The sample table includes around 150,000 clones. The source material was PBMCs. The receptors were sampled from a man in his thirties or forties in good health and CMV-seronegative.

The gene calls are TRBV6-1 and TRBJ2-2, with TRBD2 matching 15 bases. This CDR3 has 18 amino acids. J lost 7 bases, V lost 4 bases, and 10 bases had no gene match. Germline CDR1 MNHNS, CDR2 SASEGT. The CDR3 here is CASSAPGLAGGGSGELFF. The CDR3 region has the DNA TGTGCCAGCAGTGCCCCGGGACTAGCGGGAGGAGGAAGCGGGGAGCTGTTTTTT.

The J gene is TRBJ2-7, the V gene TRBV5-4, with a weak D call TRBD2 (6 bases). This CDR3 spans 14 amino acids. V was pared by 8 bases and J by 1 base, with 16 bases between. The germline V gene encodes CDR1 SGHNT and CDR2 YYREEE (reference sequence). DNA for the CDR3: TGTGCCAGTGCCCTAGACGGGAGTTCCTACGAGCAGTACTTC. Encoded protein: CASALDGSSYEQYF. The full variable domain, completed using reference TRBV5-4 and TRBJ2-7, is ETGVTQSPTHLIKTRGQQVTLRCSSQSGHNTVSWYQQALGQGPQFIFQYYREEENGRGNFPPRFSGLQFPNYSSELNVNALELDDSALYLCASALDGSSYEQYFGPGTRLTVT.

V is TRBV5-1 and J is TRBJ1-2, with D possibly TRBD1 on 6 matching bases. The CDR3 covers 11 residues. Germline CDR1 reads SGHRS; CDR2 reads YFSETQ. The V end lost 4 bases, the J end lost 13 bases, and 14 bases lay between the germline ends. CDR3 protein: CASSENRVATF. In nucleotides, the CDR3 is TGCGCCAGCAGCGAGAACAGGGTAGCCACCTTC.

The chain is built from TRBV7-9 and TRBJ2-1; 8 nucleotides match TRBD1. In germline, CDR1 is SEHNR, CDR2 FQNEAQ (reference sequence). Trimming took 5 bases from V and 3 from J; bases not matched to a gene: 15. The CDR3 runs 18 residues. The CDR3 protein is CASSPPQGASRFYNEQFF. The CDR3 DNA follows: TGTGCCAGCAGCCCCCCCCAGGGGGCGAGTCGCTTCTACAATGAGCAGTTCTTC. Full variable domain (rest looked up from reference TRBV7-9 and TRBJ2-1): DTGVSQNPRHKITKRGQNVTFRCDPISEHNRLYWYRQTLGQGPEFLTYFQNEAQLEKSRLLSDRFSAERPKGSFSTLEIQRTEQGDSAMYLCASSPPQGASRFYNEQFFGPGTRLTVL.

The chain combines TRBV5-5 with TRBJ2-7; D is possibly TRBD1 (5 bases). The V gene lost 2 bases and the J gene lost 0 bases, with 9 bases spanning the gap. CDR1 is SGHKS and CDR2 is YYEKEE in the germline V gene (reference sequence). The CDR3 is 14 residues long. The CDR3 sequence is CASSFRQSSYEQYF. The DNA for the CDR3 is TGTGCCAGCAGCTTTAGACAGAGCTCCTACGAGCAGTACTTC.

This chain uses TRBV14 with TRBJ2-1, with a tentative D call TRBD2 (6 bases). There are 20 residues in the CDR3. Germline CDR1 is SGHDN and CDR2 is FVKESK. Trimming took off 0 bases at V and 0 bases at J, with 21 bases between the two ends. The CDR3 bases are TGTGCCAGCAGCCAAGAGTGGGCCCGGGAGCTGGAAAGCTCCTACAATGAGCAGTTCTTC. This encodes CASSQEWARELESSYNEQFF. Based on the CDR3 plus reference TRBV14 and TRBJ2-1, the full variable domain is EAGVTQFPSHSVIEKGQTVTLRCDPISGHDNLYWYRRVMGKEIKFLLHFVKESKQDESGMPNNRFLAERTGGTYSTLKVQPAELEDSGVYFCASSQEWARELESSYNEQFFGPGTRLTVL.

The rearrangement links TRBV5-4 to TRBJ1-1; D not resolved. CDR3 length: 13 amino acids. Trimming took 4 bases from V and 1 from J, leaving 8 bases between them. CDR1 is SGHNT, CDR2 YYREEE, per germline (reference sequence). CDR3 region: CASSPTRNTEAFF. The DNA for the CDR3 is TGTGCCAGCAGCCCGACAAGGAACACTGAAGCTTTCTTT.

This chain links TRBV10-2 with TRBJ2-5; TRBD1 is a possible D gene (5 bases). Trimming stripped 0 bases from V and 5 bases from J, with 16 bases between. There are 16 residues in the CDR3. Germline CDR1 reads WSHSY; CDR2 reads SAAADI. CDR3 in DNA: TGCGCCAGCAGTGAGTCGATCTCCCTAGGGGCGGAGACCCAGTACTTC. It specifies CASSESISLGAETQYF.

The chain is built from TRBV5-4 and TRBJ1-2, with 9 bases fitting TRBD1. The CDR3 has 16 amino acids. The trim removed 6 bases at V and 3 bases at J, leaving 12 bases unmatched. Germline values: CDR1 SGHNT, CDR2 YYREEE (reference sequence). This CDR3 is CASTLFLDRGDYGYTF. CDR3 coding DNA: TGTGCCAGCACCCTTTTCCTAGACAGGGGGGACTATGGCTACACCTTC.

V usage is TRBV4-2 and J usage is TRBJ1-3; D is ambiguous. Germline V gene lookup returns CDR1 LGHNA and CDR2 YNFKEQ. Trimming removed 1 base from V and 3 bases from J, with 13 bases in between. The CDR3 spans 16 residues. Written as DNA, the CDR3 is TGTGCCAGCAGCCAAGTTCCCGGGATCCATGGAAACACCATATATTTT. Residues: CASSQVPGIHGNTIYF.

This chain uses TRBV7-2 with TRBJ1-6; no reliable D call. Trimming pared 2 bases from V and 7 bases from J, leaving 6 bases between. Germline V gives CDR1 SGHTA, CDR2 FQGNSA. The CDR3 consists of 13 residues. CDR3 protein: CASSLSPNSPLHF. The CDR3 DNA follows: TGTGCCAGCAGCTTAAGCCCCAATTCACCCCTCCACTTT.

This chain links TRBV7-3 with TRBJ2-1; 8 positions agree with TRBD1. CDR1 is SGHTA and CDR2 is FQGTGA in the germline V gene. V was clipped by 3 bases and J by 6 bases; unmatched bases: 1. This CDR3 is built from 13 residues. The CDR3 DNA is TGTGCCAGCAGCTTTACAGGGGGCAATGAGCAGTTCTTC. Encoded protein: CASSFTGGNEQFF.

The chain links TRBV7-9 to TRBJ2-2, with D possibly matching TRBD1 (6 bases). CDR1 is SEHNR, CDR2 FQNEAQ, per germline (reference sequence). The CDR3 consists of 17 residues. V lost 5 bases to trimming and J lost 5 bases, with 21 bases between them. CDR3 loop: CASSLSLGARETGELFF. CDR3 nucleotides: TGTGCCAGCAGCCTATCGCTGGGGGCGCGTGAGACCGGGGAGCTGTTTTTT.

The chain has TRBV6-5 and TRBJ1-3; 8 bases are shared with TRBD1. CDR3 length equals 16 residues. Germline assignment: CDR1 MNHEY and CDR2 SVGAGI. With V trimmed by 1 base and J by 3 bases, 5 bases remained unmatched. The CDR3 bases are TGTGCCAGCAGTTACTTTGGTGACAGGGGTGGAAACACCATATATTTT. It specifies CASSYFGDRGGNTIYF.

The rearrangement links TRBV28 to TRBJ1-1; 7 nucleotides agree with TRBD1. The CDR3 loop spans 17 amino acids. The junction had 17 bases not matched to a gene; V was cut back by 9 bases and J by 1 base. CDR1 and CDR2 (germline): MDHEN, SYDVKM. This CDR3 reads CASGGLVLQGPNTEAFF. The CDR3 nucleotides are TGTGCCAGTGGGGGGCTGGTGCTACAGGGGCCGAACACTGAAGCTTTCTTT.

The chain joins TRBV11-2 to TRBJ2-3, with 7 bases identical to TRBD1. The CDR3 sequence is 16 residues long. The V gene end was trimmed by 7 bases and the J gene end by 0 bases; junction bases not matched to a gene: 10. Germline values: CDR1 SGHAT, CDR2 FQNNGV. The CDR3 is CASTLLEGASTDTQYF. The CDR3 coding sequence is TGTGCCAGCACCCTCCTTGAGGGGGCTAGCACAGATACGCAGTATTTT.

The chain combines TRBV7-9 with TRBJ2-2, with D perhaps matching TRBD2 (5 bases). Germline loops: CDR1 SEHNR, CDR2 FQNEAQ (reference sequence). V lost 5 bases to trimming and J lost 5 bases, with 15 bases between them. The length of the CDR3 is 15 residues. The CDR3 here is CASSPTYGETGELFF. Written as DNA, the CDR3 is TGTGCCAGCAGCCCGACTTATGGGGAGACCGGGGAGCTGTTTTTT.

The chain links TRBV5-8 to TRBJ2-3; 7 bases line up with TRBD2. Germline V CDR1 and CDR2: SGHTS, YDEGEE. Unmatched junction bases numbered 7, after V lost 0 bases and J lost 0 bases. This CDR3 has 17 residues. The CDR3 nucleotides read TGTGCCAGCAGCTTGGCCCCCTGGGGGGGAAGCACAGATACGCAGTATTTT. This encodes CASSLAPWGGSTDTQYF.

V gene TRBV6-5 combines with J gene TRBJ2-1; 11 bases map to TRBD2. Germline trimming cut 4 bases from V and 8 bases from J; bases unmatched to any gene: 4. Germline-derived CDR1 and CDR2 are MNHEY and SVGAGI. The CDR3 sequence is 14 residues long. The DNA for the CDR3 is TGTGCCAGCAGTTTTAGCGGGAGGGGCGATGAGCAGTTCTTC. This sequence encodes CASSFSGRGDEQFF.

The V and J genes are TRBV5-5 and TRBJ1-1; D not certain. Trimming took off 0 bases at V and 1 base at J, with 4 bases between the two ends. There are 13 residues in the CDR3. Germline V lookup: CDR1 SGHKS, CDR2 YYEKEE (reference sequence). This chain's CDR3 is CASSLARNTEAFF. The DNA of the CDR3 is TGTGCCAGCAGCTTGGCCAGGAACACTGAAGCTTTCTTT.

The chain carries TRBV10-3 and TRBJ2-7, with D perhaps TRBD1 (6 bases). CDR1 and CDR2 from the germline V gene are ENHRY and SYGVKD. Deletions cut 4 bases from V and 6 bases from J, with 10 bases between. This CDR3 has 12 amino acids. As DNA, the CDR3 is TGTGCCATCAGTGGCACAGGGTCCGAGCAGTACTTC. Translating it yields CAISGTGSEQYF.

The rearrangement joins TRBV9 to TRBJ1-2; 10 bases map to TRBD1. Germline CDR1 SGDLS, CDR2 YYNGEE. The CDR3 is 17 residues long. J lost 5 bases, V lost 0 bases, and 10 bases had no gene match. The CDR3, as DNA: TGTGCCAGCAGCGTAGAAAGCGGACAGGGGGTCGTTTATGGCTACACCTTC. This gives the protein CASSVESGQGVVYGYTF.

The V and J genes are TRBV5-6 and TRBJ1-1; D gene ambiguous. With 0 bases removed from V and 4 bases from J, the gap between germline ends came to 7 bases. The CDR3 loop spans 13 amino acids. Germline values: CDR1 SGHDT, CDR2 YYEEEE. The CDR3 DNA reads TGTGCCAGCAGCTTGGTACAGCCCACTGAAGCTTTCTTT. This sequence encodes CASSLVQPTEAFF. Combining the CDR3 with reference TRBV5-6 and TRBJ1-1 gives the whole variable domain DAGVTQSPTHLIKTRGQQVTLRCSPKSGHDTVSWYQQALGQGPQFIFQYYEEEERQRGNFPDRFSGHQFPNYSSELNVNALLLGDSALYLCASSLVQPTEAFFGQGTRLTVV.

This chain links TRBV11-2 with TRBJ1-3, with no clear D. The CDR3 has 14 residues. In germline, CDR1 is SGHAT, CDR2 FQNNGV. V was trimmed by 2 bases and J by 4 bases, leaving 9 bases between them. In nucleotides, the CDR3 is TGTGCCAGCAGCTTACCCCCAGGAGGAAACACCATATATTTT. Protein: CASSLPPGGNTIYF.

This rearrangement joins TRBV5-4 to TRBJ2-1, with a possible D match to TRBD1 (7 bases). In germline, CDR1 is SGHNT, CDR2 YYREEE (reference sequence). Between the trimmed V and J ends, which lost 2 bases and 0 bases, there was a span of 12 bases. The CDR3 runs 16 residues. CDR3 nucleotides: TGTGCCAGCAGCTTCCCAGGGGGGTACTCCTACAATGAGCAGTTCTTC. Amino acids: CASSFPGGYSYNEQFF. Full variable domain (remainder filled in from reference TRBV5-4 and TRBJ2-1): ETGVTQSPTHLIKTRGQQVTLRCSSQSGHNTVSWYQQALGQGPQFIFQYYREEENGRGNFPPRFSGLQFPNYSSELNVNALELDDSALYLCASSFPGGYSYNEQFFGPGTRLTVL.

The V gene is TRBV7-9, the J gene TRBJ1-1, with 11 bases aligning to TRBD1. This CDR3 has 14 amino acids. Germline V gene data show CDR1 as SEHNR and CDR2 as FQNEAQ (reference sequence). The trim removed 1 base at V and 5 bases at J, leaving 0 bases unmatched. The CDR3 reads CASSLGDRGTEAFF. DNA of the CDR3: TGTGCCAGCAGCTTAGGGGACAGGGGGACTGAAGCTTTCTTT.

The rearrangement links TRBV9 to TRBJ2-1; 11 bases align to TRBD2. This CDR3 has 15 amino acids. Germline CDR1 and CDR2: SGDLS and YYNGEE. Unmatched junction bases numbered 8, after V lost 4 bases and J lost 8 bases. The CDR3 DNA reads TGTGCCAGCAGCTACACTAGCGGGAGTTATGATGAGCAGTTCTTC. Its protein is CASSYTSGSYDEQFF.

The chain's CDR3 is CASSNPGTGSSGANVLTF. The CDR3 DNA follows: TGTGCCAGCAGCAACCCGGGGACAGGGTCCTCTGGGGCCAACGTCCTGACTTTC. The V call is TRBV7-6, the J call TRBJ2-6; TRBD1 aligns across 9 bases. Looked up from germline, CDR1 is SGHVS and CDR2 is FNYEAQ. CDR3 size: 18 residues. V shed 5 bases, J shed 0 bases, and the junction held 8 bases outside the gene matches.